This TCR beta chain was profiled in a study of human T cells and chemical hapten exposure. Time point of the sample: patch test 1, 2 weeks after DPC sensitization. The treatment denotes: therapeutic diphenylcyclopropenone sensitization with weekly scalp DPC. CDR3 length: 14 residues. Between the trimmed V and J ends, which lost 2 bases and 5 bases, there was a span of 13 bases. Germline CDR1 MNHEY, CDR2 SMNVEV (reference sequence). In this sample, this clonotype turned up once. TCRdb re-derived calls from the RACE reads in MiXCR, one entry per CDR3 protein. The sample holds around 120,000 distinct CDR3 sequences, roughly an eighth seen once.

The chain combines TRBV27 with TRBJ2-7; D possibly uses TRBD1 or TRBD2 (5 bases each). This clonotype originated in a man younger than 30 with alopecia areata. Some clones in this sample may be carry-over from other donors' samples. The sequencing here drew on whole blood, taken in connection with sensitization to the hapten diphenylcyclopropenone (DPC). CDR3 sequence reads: CASSLLGPTDEQYF. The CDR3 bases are TGTGCCAGCAGTTTACTGGGACCAACGGACGAGCAGTACTTC.